A selection of T cell receptor beta chains follows, all from one sample in a study of OX40 agonist ivuxolimab in advanced cancers. The assay was immunoSEQ multiplex PCR, and TCRdb's table has in-frame clones only and misses some. Of around 74,000 clones in the sample, 85% were seen once. This specimen consisted of CD4+ or CD8+ T cells sorted from blood, obtained in a trial of the OX40 agonist ivuxolimab. These receptors all stem from an adult with an advanced solid tumor such as melanoma, head and neck, liver or kidney cancer. CDR3s include the opening cysteine and the closing phenylalanine or tryptophan. Fields, in order: CDR3 protein, CDR3 DNA, clone size, V gene, D gene, J gene. D genes are given only for firm matches. Clone size is not always given. Where it is, it says once, few, many or a class for expanded clones.

CASSPTAGAKQYF	TGTGCTAGCAGCCCCACTGCGGGGGCGAAGCAGTACTTC	.	TRBV7-7	.	TRBJ2-7
CASSLGNIWQPQHF	TGTGCCAGCAGTTTAGGGAACATATGGCAGCCCCAGCATTTT	.	TRBV28	.	TRBJ1-5
CACAGQSNQPQHF	TGTGCCTGTGCGGGACAGAGCAATCAGCCCCAGCATTTT	.	TRBV30	TRBD1	TRBJ1-5
CASSLEMGYEQYF	TGTGCTAGCAGCTTAGAAATGGGGTACGAGCAGTACTTC	.	TRBV7-7	.	TRBJ2-7
CASSALHRETQYF	TGTGCCAGTAGTGCCCTCCATCGAGAGACCCAGTACTTC	.	TRBV19	.	TRBJ2-5
CASSKKGPGADTEAFF	TGTGCCAGCAGCAAAAAGGGCCCGGGGGCGGACACTGAAGCTTTCTTT	.	TRBV21-1	.	TRBJ1-1
CASRGTGAGNEKLFF	TGTGCCAGCAGAGGGACAGGGGCCGGTAATGAAAAACTGTTTTTT	.	TRBV6-5	TRBD1	TRBJ1-4
CATSSGFRTGGFYEQYF	TGTGCCACCAGCTCGGGGTTTAGGACAGGGGGCTTTTACGAGCAGTACTTC	.	TRBV15	TRBD1	TRBJ2-7
CASSQAPGREKLFF	TGCGCCAGCAGCCAGGCACCGGGGAGGGAAAAACTGTTTTTT	.	TRBV5-1	.	TRBJ1-4
CASSVGITGHRSYEQYF	TGTGCCAGCAGCGTAGGTATCACAGGCCACCGCTCCTACGAGCAGTACTTC	.	TRBV9	.	TRBJ2-7
CAWQARHPNEKLFF	TGTGCCTGGCAGGCGAGACATCCTAATGAAAAACTGTTTTTT	.	TRBV30	.	TRBJ1-4
CASSFRRGASGETQYF	TGTGCCAGCAGTTTTCGGCGGGGTGCTAGCGGGGAGACCCAGTACTTC	few	TRBV6-6	TRBD2	TRBJ2-5
CASSDQGNTGELFF	TGTGCCAGTAGTGATCAGGGGAACACCGGGGAGCTGTTTTTT	.	TRBV19	.	TRBJ2-2
CASSPQPGQGLRGYTF	TGTGCCAGCAGCCCTCAGCCGGGACAGGGTCTTCGAGGCTACACCTTC	.	TRBV7-3	TRBD1	TRBJ1-2
CASSRDRDFNTGELFF	TGTGCCAGCAGTCGGGACCGCGATTTTAACACCGGGGAGCTGTTTTTT	.	TRBV6-6	.	TRBJ2-2
CASRTLTANDEKLFF	TGTGCCAGCAGGACTCTTACAGCGAACGATGAAAAACTGTTTTTT	.	TRBV27	.	TRBJ1-4
CASSVGQSYEQYF	TGTGCCAGCAGCGTAGGACAGTCCTACGAGCAGTACTTC	.	TRBV9	.	TRBJ2-7
CASSEFAGYNSPLHF	TGCGCCAGCAGTGAATTTGCAGGTTATAATTCACCCCTCCACTTT	.	TRBV10-1	.	TRBJ1-6
CASSLNPERNEQFF	TGTGCCAGCAGCTTAAATCCCGAGCGCAATGAGCAGTTCTTC	.	TRBV7-2	.	TRBJ2-1
CASSQVGASLYEQYF	TGTGCCAGCAGCCAAGTGGGGGCATCCCTCTACGAGCAGTACTTC	once	TRBV4-2	.	TRBJ2-7
CASSFRGQYTEAFF	TGTGCCAGCAGTTTCAGGGGGCAGTACACTGAAGCTTTCTTT	.	TRBV27	TRBD1	TRBJ1-1
CASSSLDIQYF	TGTGCCAGCAGCTCGTTGGACATTCAGTACTTC	.	TRBV5-6	.	TRBJ2-4
CASSGRTGGGLNSPLHF	TGTGCCAGCAGTGGTAGGACAGGGGGCGGTCTGAATTCACCCCTCCACTTT	.	TRBV6-1	TRBD1	TRBJ1-6
CASSSIKNRDSQGYTF	TGTGCCAGCAGTTCCATAAAGAACCGGGACAGTCAAGGCTACACCTTC	.	TRBV6-5	TRBD1	TRBJ1-2
CASSYVVSNTGELFF	TGTGCCAGCAGTTATGTCGTCAGTAACACCGGGGAGCTGTTTTTT	.	TRBV6-5	.	TRBJ2-2
CASSAGTGAPLHF	TGTGCCAGTAGTGCCGGGACCGGGGCACCCCTCCACTTT	.	TRBV19	.	TRBJ1-6
CASSQPFLAGGTDTQYF	TGCGCCAGCAGCCAACCCTTCCTAGCGGGGGGCACAGATACGCAGTATTTT	.	TRBV4-1	TRBD2	TRBJ2-3
CASSVYGLGRGRPEAFF	TGTGCCAGCAGCGTATATGGTTTGGGGAGGGGACGCCCTGAAGCTTTCTTT	once	TRBV9	.	TRBJ1-1
CASRGMGTGSYTF	TGTGCCAGCAGAGGGATGGGGACAGGGAGTTACACCTTC	.	TRBV6-5	TRBD1	TRBJ1-2
CASMPLAGFYNEQFF	TGTGCCAGCATGCCACTAGCGGGGTTTTACAATGAGCAGTTCTTC	.	TRBV6-1	TRBD2	TRBJ2-1
CASSPTGFSPLHF	TGTGCCAGCAGTCCCACGGGGTTTTCACCCCTCCACTTT	.	TRBV27	.	TRBJ1-6
CASSLRPQDNSPLHF	TGTGCCAGCAGTTTAAGGCCCCAGGATAATTCACCCCTCCACTTT	.	TRBV7-2	.	TRBJ1-6
CASSDLVSYAFF	TGTGCCAGCAGCGACCTCGTATCGTATGCTTTCTTT	.	TRBV6-1	.	TRBJ1-1
CASSLEPKHWEKLFF	TGTGCCAGCAGCTTAGAACCGAAACATTGGGAAAAACTGTTTTTT	.	TRBV7-8	.	TRBJ1-4
CASSLTSGGAWRYNEQFF	TGTGCCAGCAGCTTGACTAGCGGGGGGGCCTGGAGGTACAATGAGCAGTTCTTC	.	TRBV7-2	TRBD2	TRBJ2-1
CASSRTGPYGYTF	TGTGCCAGCAGCCGGACAGGGCCCTATGGCTACACCTTC	.	TRBV5-6	TRBD1	TRBJ1-2
CASSAAGEGLSYEQYF	TGTGCCAGCAGCGCCGCAGGGGAAGGTTTGTCCTACGAGCAGTACTTC	.	TRBV9	.	TRBJ2-7
CASSGQGYVTDTQYF	TGTGCCAGCAGCGGTCAGGGGTACGTCACAGATACGCAGTATTTT	.	TRBV7-8	.	TRBJ2-3
CASSPLYSGNTIYF	TGTGCCAGCAGCCCCCTCTACTCTGGAAACACCATATATTTT	.	TRBV6-5	.	TRBJ1-3
CASSRGVSKQPQHF	TGTGCCAGCAGCCGGGGGGTGAGCAAACAGCCCCAGCATTTT	.	TRBV7-3	.	TRBJ1-5
CASSPPWTGANTEAFF	TGTGCCAGCTCACCACCTTGGACAGGGGCGAACACTGAAGCTTTCTTT	.	TRBV18	TRBD1	TRBJ1-1
CASSSLQSYEQYF	TGTGCCAGTAGTAGTCTCCAGTCATACGAGCAGTACTTC	.	TRBV19	.	TRBJ2-7
CASSRGQGAGEQYF	TGTGCCAGCTCACGTGGACAGGGGGCGGGAGAGCAGTACTTC	.	TRBV18	TRBD1	TRBJ2-7
CASSISRLGNGELFF	TGTGCCAGTAGTATTTCTCGTCTTGGGAACGGGGAGCTGTTTTTT	once	TRBV19	.	TRBJ2-2
CASSFGTSGGYEQYF	TGTGCCAGCAGCTTCGGGACTAGCGGGGGGTACGAGCAGTACTTC	.	TRBV5-8	TRBD2	TRBJ2-7
CASTSGRGGWDGYTF	TGTGCCAGCACGAGCGGTCGGGGGGGCTGGGATGGCTACACCTTC	.	TRBV2	.	TRBJ1-2
CASSLKADRGELFF	TGCGCCAGCAGCTTGAAGGCAGATCGCGGGGAGCTGTTTTTT	.	TRBV5-1	.	TRBJ2-2
CASREGSVHEQFF	TGCGCCAGCAGGGAGGGGTCCGTCCATGAGCAGTTCTTC	.	TRBV5-1	.	TRBJ2-1
CASSYEVYEQYF	TGCGCCAGCAGTTATGAGGTTTACGAGCAGTACTTC	.	TRBV6-6	.	TRBJ2-7
CASSDSRGRNEQFF	TGTGCCAGCAGCGACTCCCGGGGCCGCAACGAGCAGTTCTTC	.	TRBV11-1	.	TRBJ2-1
CASSDPGGLSNEKLFF	TGTGCCAGCAGTGACCCGGGAGGACTATCAAATGAAAAACTGTTTTTT	.	TRBV6-1	.	TRBJ1-4
CASSLGSGGLNTGELFF	TGTGCTAGCAGCTTAGGTAGCGGGGGCCTTAACACCGGGGAGCTGTTTTTT	once	TRBV7-7	TRBD2	TRBJ2-2
CASSYRTGLYGYTF	TGTGCCAGCAGCTACCGGACAGGGCTCTATGGCTACACCTTC	once	TRBV5-8	TRBD1	TRBJ1-2
CASSGQAGENTEAFF	TGTGCCAGCTCCGGACAGGCGGGGGAGAACACTGAAGCTTTCTTT	.	TRBV18	TRBD1	TRBJ1-1
CASSADRASSGNTIYF	TGTGCCAGCAGCGCCGACAGGGCCAGCTCTGGAAACACCATATATTTT	.	TRBV7-8	TRBD1	TRBJ1-3